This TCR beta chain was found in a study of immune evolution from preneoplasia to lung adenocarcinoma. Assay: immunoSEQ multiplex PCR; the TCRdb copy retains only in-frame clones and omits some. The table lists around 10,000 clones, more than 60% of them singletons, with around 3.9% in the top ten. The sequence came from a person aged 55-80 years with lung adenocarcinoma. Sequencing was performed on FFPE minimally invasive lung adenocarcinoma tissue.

CDR3 DNA sequence: TGTGCCAGCAGCCACCCCACGGGGGAGACCCAGCATTTT. Translating gives CASSHPTGETQHF. The rearrangement joins TRBV7-9 to TRBJ1-5; TRBD1 is a possible D gene (5 bases). Germline values: CDR1 SEHNR, CDR2 FQNEAQ (reference sequence). Trimming removed 5 bases from V and 11 bases from J, with 16 bases in between. The CDR3 is made up of 13 amino acids.